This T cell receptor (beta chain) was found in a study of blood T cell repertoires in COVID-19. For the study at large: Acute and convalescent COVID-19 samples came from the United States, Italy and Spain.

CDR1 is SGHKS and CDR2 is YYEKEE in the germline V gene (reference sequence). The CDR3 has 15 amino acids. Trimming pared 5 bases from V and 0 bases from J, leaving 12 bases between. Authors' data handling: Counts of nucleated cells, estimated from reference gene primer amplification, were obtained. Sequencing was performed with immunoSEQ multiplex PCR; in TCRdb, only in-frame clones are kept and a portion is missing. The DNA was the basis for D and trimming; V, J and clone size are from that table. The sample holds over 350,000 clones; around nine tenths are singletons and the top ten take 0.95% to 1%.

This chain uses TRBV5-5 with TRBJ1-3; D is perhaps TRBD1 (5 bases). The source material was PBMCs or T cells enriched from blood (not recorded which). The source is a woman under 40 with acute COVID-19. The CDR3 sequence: CASSIQGGSGNTIYF. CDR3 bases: TGTGCCAGCAGTATCCAGGGAGGCTCTGGAAACACCATATATTTT.